This is a list of T cell receptor beta chains from one sample in a study of cytomegalovirus exposure and HLA in healthy donors. Clones were read by immunoSEQ multiplex PCR, and TCRdb kept only the in-frame ones, dropping some. The data contain approximately 130,000 clones, around 75% of them seen just once; the ten biggest clones take up roughly 3%. The sequencing sample was made of PBMCs. These receptors originate from a man aged 25-45 years in good health and CMV-seronegative. Both conserved end residues are part of each CDR3. The order of the fields is V gene, clone size, J gene, D gene, CDR3 DNA, CDR3 protein. The D gene is left open where the match is weak. Clone sizes are given selectively: once, few, many, or a class where the clone is expanded.

>TRBV7-9|few|TRBJ2-7|TRBD1
TGTGCCAGCAGCTCATCGGGACAGGGGGCTTACGAGCAGTACTTC
CASSSSGQGAYEQYF
>TRBV27|.|TRBJ2-7|TRBD1
TGTGCCAGCAGTCTCGACAGGGGAACCTACGAGCAGTACTTC
CASSLDRGTYEQYF
>TRBV18|few|TRBJ1-2|.
TGTGCCAGCTCACCCTATTCTATTGATCCCTCTGGCTACACCTTC
CASSPYSIDPSGYTF
>TRBV14|.|TRBJ2-3|TRBD2
TGTGCCAGCAGCCAACGGGAGGGCCCAACGCAGTATTTT
CASSQREGPTQYF
>TRBV5-1|.|TRBJ1-1|TRBD1
TGCGCCAGCAGCTTGTACCTCGGGACAGAGAACACTGAAGCTTTCTTT
CASSLYLGTENTEAFF
>TRBV13|.|TRBJ2-5|.
TGTGCCAGCATCAGAAGGGCGGGGTCCTCCGAGACCCAGTACTTC
CASIRRAGSSETQYF
>TRBV6-5|few|TRBJ2-4|.
TGTGCCAGCAGTTACTTCGGGGAGACAGCCAAAAACATTCAGTACTTC
CASSYFGETAKNIQYF
>TRBV7-2|.|TRBJ2-2|.
TGTGCCAGCAGCTTAGTCTTGGGGGAGCTGTTTTTT
CASSLVLGELFF
>TRBV2|.|TRBJ2-1|.
TGTGCCAGCATGGAGGAGTCTTCCTACAATGAGCAGTTCTTC
CASMEESSYNEQFF
>TRBV18|.|TRBJ2-6|TRBD1
TGTGCCAGCTCACCCGGACAGGGAAGCTCTGGGGCCAACGTCCTGACTTTC
CASSPGQGSSGANVLTF
>TRBV11-3|few|TRBJ2-2|TRBD2
TGTGCCAGCAGCTCAGCGGGGACGGTGAACACCGGGGAGCTGTTTTTT
CASSSAGTVNTGELFF
>TRBV19|.|TRBJ1-5|.
TGTGCCAGTAGTTGGGACACAGGGTTATGGCAGCCCCAGCATTTT
CASSWDTGLWQPQHF
>TRBV10-3|.|TRBJ1-5|TRBD1
TGTGCCATCAGTGAAGGGACAGGGAATGTAGGTCAGCCCCAGCATTTT
CAISEGTGNVGQPQHF
>TRBV5-5|few|TRBJ2-7|TRBD1
TGTGCCAGCAGCTTGTGGGACGGGACAGGGGCCTACGAGCAGTACTTC
CASSLWDGTGAYEQYF
>TRBV9|.|TRBJ1-4|.
TGTGCCAGCAGCGTAGCTCCCAGGGCTGGTGAAAAACTGTTTTTT
CASSVAPRAGEKLFF
>TRBV7-9|.|TRBJ1-2|.
TGTGCCAGCAGCTTAACGGACCGACAGGACCTGGGGCGCGGCTACACCTTC
CASSLTDRQDLGRGYTF
>TRBV5-1|.|TRBJ1-4|TRBD1
TGCGCCAGCAGGCCCGGACAGGATTTTAATGAAAAACTGTTTTTT
CASRPGQDFNEKLFF
>TRBV9|few|TRBJ1-2|.
TGTGCCAGCAGCCCAGGGTATGATGCTGGCTACACCTTC
CASSPGYDAGYTF
>TRBV21-1|.|TRBJ1-2|.
TGTGCCAGCAGCACGAGACAGGGAGCCCGACCGCCCCGAACGCCCGAGCCGAAAAACTATGGCTACACCTTC
CASSTRQGARPPRTPEPKNYGYTF
>TRBV30|.|TRBJ2-7|.
TGTGCCTGGAGTATGAGTACCTACGAGCAGTACTTC
CAWSMSTYEQYF
>TRBV4-1|.|TRBJ1-2|TRBD1
TGCGCCAGCAGCCGACCGGGACAGGGCCGCGGCTACACCTTC
CASSRPGQGRGYTF
>TRBV2|.|TRBJ2-7|TRBD2
TGTGCCAGCAGTATAAGCGGGGATGGAGAGCAGTACTTC
CASSISGDGEQYF
>TRBV5-1|once|TRBJ2-7|.
TGCGCCAGCAGCCCCGGGGTGGGGAGCTCCTACGAGCAGTACTTC
CASSPGVGSSYEQYF
>TRBV6-1|.|TRBJ2-7|TRBD2
TGTGCCAGCAGAGTGACTAGCGGTCTCTCCTACGAGCAGTACTTC
CASRVTSGLSYEQYF
>TRBV7-9|.|TRBJ1-6|.
TGTGCCAGCAGCGTTGACACTCCTTGGGCCTATAATTCACCCCTCCACTTT
CASSVDTPWAYNSPLHF
>TRBV7-2|.|TRBJ1-4|TRBD1
TGTGCCAGCAGTCGGACAGGGATTCCTAATGAAAAACTGTTTTTT
CASSRTGIPNEKLFF
>TRBV7-3|few|TRBJ2-1|.
TGTGCCAGCAGCTCCTTCGAGCGGCCCGGTGAGCAGTTCTTC
CASSSFERPGEQFF
>TRBV27|.|TRBJ1-3|.
TGTGCCAGCAGTTCACCGCGGGAGGACACCATATATTTT
CASSSPREDTIYF
>TRBV7-2|few|TRBJ1-1|.
TGTGCCAGCAGCACAGTAGGGGGTACTGAAGCTTTCTTT
CASSTVGGTEAFF
>TRBV6-6|.|TRBJ1-1|TRBD1
TGTGCCAGCAGTTTGACAGGGGGCCACACTGAAGCTTTCTTT
CASSLTGGHTEAFF
>TRBV6-5|.|TRBJ2-7|TRBD2
TGTGCCAGCAGTTACGGGACTAGCGGGAGTTCGTACGAGCAGTACTTC
CASSYGTSGSSYEQYF
>TRBV28|.|TRBJ1-1|.
TGTGCCAGCACCCCCATAGGACAGCTTCCACTTGAAGCTTTCTTT
CASTPIGQLPLEAFF
>TRBV29-1|.|TRBJ2-1|.
TGCAGCGACCTTACAGGGATCGAGCAGTTCTTC
CSDLTGIEQFF
>TRBV9|.|TRBJ1-1|.
TGTGCCAGCAGCGTAGATGGGGGCGTCACTGAAGCTTTCTTT
CASSVDGGVTEAFF
>TRBV11-2|once|TRBJ2-3|TRBD2
TGTGCCAGCAGCAATAGCGGGAGTCTCGCAGATACGCAGTATTTT
CASSNSGSLADTQYF
>TRBV5-4|.|TRBJ2-5|TRBD1
TGTGCCAGCAGTCTGGGACAGCTAGGGGAGACCCAGTACTTC
CASSLGQLGETQYF
>TRBV2|.|TRBJ2-1|TRBD2
TGTGCCAGTAATCGACTAGCCTCGTCCAATGAGCAGTTCTTC
CASNRLASSNEQFF
>TRBV5-1|.|TRBJ2-5|.
TGCGCCAGCAGCCCTATTTCTCCCCCAGAGACCCAGTACTTC
CASSPISPPETQYF
>TRBV7-9|.|TRBJ2-7|.
TGTGCCAGCAGCTTAGAGGGGCCTCATTCCTACGAGCAGTACTTC
CASSLEGPHSYEQYF
>TRBV18|once|TRBJ1-5|.
TGTGCCAGCTCACGAGGACAGCAGACCAATCAGCCCCAGCATTTT
CASSRGQQTNQPQHF
>TRBV30|.|TRBJ2-7|.
TGTGCCTGGGATCCGCAGGGATCTCGCGAGCAGTACTTC
CAWDPQGSREQYF
>TRBV4-1|.|TRBJ2-1|TRBD2
TGCGCCAGCAGCCCGAAACCAATAGCGGGAGGTTCTGGGGAAGAGCAGTTCTTC
CASSPKPIAGGSGEEQFF
>TRBV7-3|.|TRBJ2-1|.
TGTGCCAGCAGCTTAGAGCGTTTGTCGTACAATGAGCAGTTCTTC
CASSLERLSYNEQFF
>TRBV7-3|.|TRBJ2-5|.
TGTGCCAGCAGCCAAGGGGGGGGTTTGGAGACCCAGTACTTC
CASSQGGGLETQYF
>TRBV28|.|TRBJ1-2|TRBD1
TGTGCCAGCAGTCCCCCCAGGGGGCGGGGCTACACCTTC
CASSPPRGRGYTF
>TRBV6-5|.|TRBJ2-1|.
TGTGCCAGCAGTACCCCCTTGGCGCCCGGAGGTGAGCAGTTCTTC
CASSTPLAPGGEQFF
>TRBV6-4|.|TRBJ1-2|.
TGTGCCAGCAGTGAAGGGGCGGACTATGGCTACACCTTC
CASSEGADYGYTF
>TRBV13|.|TRBJ2-1|TRBD2
TGTGCCAGCAGCGCAGGACTAGCGGGGGAAGAGCAGTTCTTC
CASSAGLAGEEQFF
>TRBV7-9|.|TRBJ2-5|TRBD2
TGTGCCAGCAGCTTAGCGGGACTAGGTTCCTACTTC
CASSLAGLGSYF
>TRBV4-3|.|TRBJ2-2|.
TGCGCCAGCAGCCAAGTCCATCGGCTGGAGATGGTTTCGCCCGGGGAGCTGTTTTTT
CASSQVHRLEMVSPGELFF
>TRBV4-2|once|TRBJ2-2|TRBD2
TGTGCCAGCAGCCCGCAGGGACTAGCGGGGGGGAACACCGGGGAGCTGTTTTTT
CASSPQGLAGGNTGELFF
>TRBV19|.|TRBJ1-2|.
TGTGCCAGTAAGCAGGGACTCCACTATGGCTACACCTTC
CASKQGLHYGYTF
>TRBV6-1|few|TRBJ2-2|TRBD2
TGTGCCAGCAGTGAGCCGGCGGGGGTACTCACCGGGGAGCTGTTTTTT
CASSEPAGVLTGELFF